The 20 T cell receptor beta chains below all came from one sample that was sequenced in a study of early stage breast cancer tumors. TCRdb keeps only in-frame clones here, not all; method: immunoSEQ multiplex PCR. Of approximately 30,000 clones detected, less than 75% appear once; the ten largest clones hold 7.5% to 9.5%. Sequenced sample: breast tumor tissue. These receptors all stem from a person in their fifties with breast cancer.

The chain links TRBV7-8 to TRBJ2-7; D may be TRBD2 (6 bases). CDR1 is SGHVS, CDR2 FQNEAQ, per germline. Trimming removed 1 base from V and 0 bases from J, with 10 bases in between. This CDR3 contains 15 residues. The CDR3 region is CASSLVGGSSYEQYF. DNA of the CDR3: TGTGCCAGCAGCTTAGTCGGAGGGAGCTCCTACGAGCAGTACTTC. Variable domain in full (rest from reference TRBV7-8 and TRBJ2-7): GAGVSQSPRYKVAKRGQDVALRCDPISGHVSLFWYQQALGQGPEFLTYFQNEAQLDKSGLPSDRFFAERPEGSVSTLKIQRTQQEDSAVYLCASSLVGGSSYEQYFGPGTRLTVT.

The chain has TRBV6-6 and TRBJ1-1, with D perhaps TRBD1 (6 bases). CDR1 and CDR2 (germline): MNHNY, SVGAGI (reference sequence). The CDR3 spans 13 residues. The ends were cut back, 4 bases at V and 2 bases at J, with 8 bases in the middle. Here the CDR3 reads CASSLGGNTEAFF. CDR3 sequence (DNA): TGTGCCAGCAGTTTAGGGGGAAACACTGAAGCTTTCTTT.

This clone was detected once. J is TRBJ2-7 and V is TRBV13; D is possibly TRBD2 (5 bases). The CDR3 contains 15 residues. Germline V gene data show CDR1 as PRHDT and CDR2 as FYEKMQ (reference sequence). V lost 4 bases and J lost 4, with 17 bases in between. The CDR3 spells CASSSGLLEPYEQYF. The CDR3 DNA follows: TGTGCCAGCAGCTCCGGACTTCTTGAACCTTACGAGCAGTACTTC.

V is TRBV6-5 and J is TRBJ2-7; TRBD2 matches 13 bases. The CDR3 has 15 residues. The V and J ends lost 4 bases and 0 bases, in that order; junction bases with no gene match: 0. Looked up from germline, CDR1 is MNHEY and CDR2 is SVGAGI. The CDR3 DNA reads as TGTGCCAGCAGTTGGACTAGCGGGGGCTCCTACGAGCAGTACTTC. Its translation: CASSWTSGGSYEQYF.

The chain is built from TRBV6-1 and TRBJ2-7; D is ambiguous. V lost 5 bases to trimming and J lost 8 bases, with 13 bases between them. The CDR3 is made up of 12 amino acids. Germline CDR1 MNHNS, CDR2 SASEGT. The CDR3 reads CASSSERAKQYF. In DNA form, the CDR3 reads TGTGCCAGCAGTTCGGAGCGAGCAAAGCAGTACTTC.

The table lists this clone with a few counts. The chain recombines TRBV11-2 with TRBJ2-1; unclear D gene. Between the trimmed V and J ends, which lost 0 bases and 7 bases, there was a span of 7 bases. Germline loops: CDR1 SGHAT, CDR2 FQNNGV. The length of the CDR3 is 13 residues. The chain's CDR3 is CASSLDLANEQFF. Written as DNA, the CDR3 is TGTGCCAGCAGCTTAGATCTTGCAAATGAGCAGTTCTTC.

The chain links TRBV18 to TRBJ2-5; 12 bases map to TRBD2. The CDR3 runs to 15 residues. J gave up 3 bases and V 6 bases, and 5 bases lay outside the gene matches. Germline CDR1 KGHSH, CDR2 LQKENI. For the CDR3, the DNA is TGTGCCAGCTCTCAAGGACTAGCGGGAAAAGAGACCCAGTACTTC. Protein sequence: CASSQGLAGKETQYF.

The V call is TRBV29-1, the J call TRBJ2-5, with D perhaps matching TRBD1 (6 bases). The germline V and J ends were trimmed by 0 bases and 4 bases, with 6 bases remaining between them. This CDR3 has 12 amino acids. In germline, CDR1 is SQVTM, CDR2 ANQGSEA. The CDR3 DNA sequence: TGCAGCGTTGAAGAGGACAGAGAGACCCAGTACTTC. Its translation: CSVEEDRETQYF.

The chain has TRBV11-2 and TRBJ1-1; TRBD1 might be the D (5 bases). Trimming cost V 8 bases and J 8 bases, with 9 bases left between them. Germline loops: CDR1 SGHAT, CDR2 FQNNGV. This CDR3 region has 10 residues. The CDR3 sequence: CASGNREAFF. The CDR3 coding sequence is TGTGCCAGCGGAAACAGGGAAGCTTTCTTT.

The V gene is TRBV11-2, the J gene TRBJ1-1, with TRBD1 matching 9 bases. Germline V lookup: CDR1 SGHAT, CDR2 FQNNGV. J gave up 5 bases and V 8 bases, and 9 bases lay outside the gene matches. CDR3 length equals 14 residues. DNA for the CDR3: TGTGCCAGCTCCGGGACAGGGTATTCTACTGAAGCTTTCTTT. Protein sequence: CASSGTGYSTEAFF.

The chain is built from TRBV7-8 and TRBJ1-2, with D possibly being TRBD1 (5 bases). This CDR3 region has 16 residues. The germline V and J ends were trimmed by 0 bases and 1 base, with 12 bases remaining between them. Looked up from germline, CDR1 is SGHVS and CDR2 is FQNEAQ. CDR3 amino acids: CASSLAGVRVNYGYTF. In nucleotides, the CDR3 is TGTGCCAGCAGCTTAGCGGGGGTCCGGGTTAACTATGGCTACACCTTC.

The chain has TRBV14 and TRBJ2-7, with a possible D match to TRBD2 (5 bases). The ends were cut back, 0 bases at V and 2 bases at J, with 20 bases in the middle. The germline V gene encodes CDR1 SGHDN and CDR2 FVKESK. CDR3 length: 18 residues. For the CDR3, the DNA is TGTGCCAGCAGCCAAGACTCTCGGCGGGTAGCGAACCCCTACGAGCAGTACTTC. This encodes CASSQDSRRVANPYEQYF. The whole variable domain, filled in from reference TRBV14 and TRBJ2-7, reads EAGVTQFPSHSVIEKGQTVTLRCDPISGHDNLYWYRRVMGKEIKFLLHFVKESKQDESGMPNNRFLAERTGGTYSTLKVQPAELEDSGVYFCASSQDSRRVANPYEQYFGPGTRLTVT.

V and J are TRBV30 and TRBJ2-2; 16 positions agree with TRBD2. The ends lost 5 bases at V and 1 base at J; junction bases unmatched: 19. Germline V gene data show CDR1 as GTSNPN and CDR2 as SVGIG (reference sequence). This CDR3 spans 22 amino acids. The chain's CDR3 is CAWFSKGWNGTSGRGNTGELFF. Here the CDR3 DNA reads TGTGCCTGGTTTTCGAAGGGCTGGAACGGGACTAGCGGGAGGGGGAACACCGGGGAGCTGTTTTTT. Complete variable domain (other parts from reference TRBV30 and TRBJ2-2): SQTIHQWPATLVQPVGSPLSLECTVEGTSNPNLYWYRQAAGRGLQLLFYSVGIGQISSEVPQNLSASRPQDRQFILSSKKLLLSDSGFYLCAWFSKGWNGTSGRGNTGELFFGEGSRLTVL.

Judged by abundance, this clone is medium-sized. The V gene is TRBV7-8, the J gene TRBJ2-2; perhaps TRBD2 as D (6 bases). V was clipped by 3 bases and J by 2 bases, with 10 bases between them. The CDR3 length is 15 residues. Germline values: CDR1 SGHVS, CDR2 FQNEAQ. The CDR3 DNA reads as TGTGCCAGCAGCTTTGGCGGGGCAAACACCGGGGAGCTGTTTTTT. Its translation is CASSFGGANTGELFF.

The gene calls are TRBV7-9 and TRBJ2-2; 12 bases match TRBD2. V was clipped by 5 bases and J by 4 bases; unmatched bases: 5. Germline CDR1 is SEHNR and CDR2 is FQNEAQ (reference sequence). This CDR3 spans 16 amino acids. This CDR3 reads CASSPRLAGVTGELFF. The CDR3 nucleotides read TGTGCCAGCAGCCCACGACTAGCGGGAGTCACCGGGGAGCTGTTTTTT. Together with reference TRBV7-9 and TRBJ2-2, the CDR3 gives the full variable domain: DTGVSQNPRHKITKRGQNVTFRCDPISEHNRLYWYRQTLGQGPEFLTYFQNEAQLEKSRLLSDRFSAERPKGSFSTLEIQRTEQGDSAMYLCASSPRLAGVTGELFFGEGSRLTVL.

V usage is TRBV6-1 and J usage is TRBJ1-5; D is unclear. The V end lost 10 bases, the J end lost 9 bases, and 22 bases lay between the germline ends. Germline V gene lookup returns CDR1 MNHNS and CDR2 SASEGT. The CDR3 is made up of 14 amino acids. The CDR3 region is CATDAGFGKSPQHF. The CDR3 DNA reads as TGTGCCACCGATGCGGGGTTTGGGAAATCGCCCCAGCATTTT.

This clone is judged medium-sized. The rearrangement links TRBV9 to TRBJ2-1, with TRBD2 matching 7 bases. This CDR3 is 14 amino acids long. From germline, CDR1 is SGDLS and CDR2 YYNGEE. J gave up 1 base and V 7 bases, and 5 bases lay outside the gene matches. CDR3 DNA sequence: TGTGCCAGCGCCCCCGGGGGGTCCTACAATGAGCAGTTCTTC. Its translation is CASAPGGSYNEQFF.

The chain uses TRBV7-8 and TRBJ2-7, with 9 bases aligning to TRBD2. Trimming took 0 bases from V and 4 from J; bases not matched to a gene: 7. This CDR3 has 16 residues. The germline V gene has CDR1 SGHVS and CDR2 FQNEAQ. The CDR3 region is CASSLAPAGGGYEQYF. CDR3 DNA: TGTGCCAGCAGCTTAGCCCCAGCGGGAGGAGGTTACGAGCAGTACTTC. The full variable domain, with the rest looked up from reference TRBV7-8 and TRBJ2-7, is GAGVSQSPRYKVAKRGQDVALRCDPISGHVSLFWYQQALGQGPEFLTYFQNEAQLDKSGLPSDRFFAERPEGSVSTLKIQRTQQEDSAVYLCASSLAPAGGGYEQYFGPGTRLTVT.

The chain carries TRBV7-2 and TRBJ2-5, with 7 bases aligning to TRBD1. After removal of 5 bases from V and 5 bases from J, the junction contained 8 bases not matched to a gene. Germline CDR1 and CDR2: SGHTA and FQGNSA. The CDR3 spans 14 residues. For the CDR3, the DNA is TGTGCCAGCAGCCGAAGTCCGGGACAGGAGACCCAGTACTTC. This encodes CASSRSPGQETQYF.

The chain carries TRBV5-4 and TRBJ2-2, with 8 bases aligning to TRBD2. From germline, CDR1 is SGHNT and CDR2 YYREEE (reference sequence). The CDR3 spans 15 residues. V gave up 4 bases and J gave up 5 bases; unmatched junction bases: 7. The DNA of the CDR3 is TGTGCCAGCAGCCGCAGCGGGAGTTTAACCGGGGAGCTGTTTTTT. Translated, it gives CASSRSGSLTGELFF.